This T cell receptor (beta chain) was captured by sequencing in a study of blood T cell repertoires in COVID-19. For the study at large: The study drew acute and convalescent COVID-19 samples from the United States, Italy and Spain. Sample material is recorded as cDNA or gDNA derived from T cells, B-cell-depleted T cells, or PBMCs.

Germline CDR1 reads SNHLY; CDR2 reads FYNNEI. V was pared by 5 bases and J by 0 bases, with 7 bases of the junction left unmatched. CDR3 length: 16 amino acids. Original processing methods: How many nucleated cells were present was estimated from reference gene primer amplification. Libraries were prepared by immunoSEQ multiplex PCR; TCRdb keeps only in-frame clonotypes and omits some of them. V, J and clone size are those of that table, while D and trimming were read from the DNA. This sample carries around 130,000 clones, approximately 90% of them seen once, and the ten largest clones take 28%. The TCR comes from a man between 65 and 85 years old with active or convalescent COVID-19. Input material: peripheral blood. V and J are TRBV2 and TRBJ2-5; TRBD2 matches 9 bases. Here the CDR3 DNA reads TGTGCCAGCAGTAGCCCCGGGACTAGCTACCAAGAGACCCAGTACTTC. Translating gives CASSSPGTSYQETQYF.